This TCR beta chain was documented in a study of cytomegalovirus exposure and HLA in healthy donors. On this clone: The antigen is unknown. Given a much more abundant clone one base away, this may be a read error.

PCR used 60 Vbeta primers and 13 Jbeta primers. The method was immunoSEQ multiplex PCR; TCRdb's version includes in-frame clones alone and lacks a portion of them. The sample holds 140,000 to 150,000 clones, roughly 70% seen once. Findings of the study overall: Being indistinguishable, some V segments were excluded, TRBV6-2 and TRBV6-3 among them.

The CDR3 runs to 14 residues. The V segment lost 3 bases and the J segment 2 bases; nucleotides outside the gene matches: 0. Germline CDR1 is PRHDT and CDR2 is FYEKMQ (reference sequence). This TCR was sampled from a woman in her 40s in good health and CMV-seronegative. V usage is TRBV13 and J usage is TRBJ1-2, with TRBD1 matching over 10 bases. The specimen sequenced was PBMCs. The CDR3 coding sequence is TGTGCCAGCAGCTTGGGACAGGGGAACTATGGCTACACCTTC. Its translation: CASSLGQGNYGYTF. The whole variable domain, filled in from reference TRBV13 and TRBJ1-2, reads AAGVIQSPRHLIKEKRETATLKCYPIPRHDTVYWYQQGPGQDPQFLISFYEKMQSDKGSIPDRFSAQQFSDYHSELNMSSLELGDSALYFCASSLGQGNYGYTFGSGTRLTVV.